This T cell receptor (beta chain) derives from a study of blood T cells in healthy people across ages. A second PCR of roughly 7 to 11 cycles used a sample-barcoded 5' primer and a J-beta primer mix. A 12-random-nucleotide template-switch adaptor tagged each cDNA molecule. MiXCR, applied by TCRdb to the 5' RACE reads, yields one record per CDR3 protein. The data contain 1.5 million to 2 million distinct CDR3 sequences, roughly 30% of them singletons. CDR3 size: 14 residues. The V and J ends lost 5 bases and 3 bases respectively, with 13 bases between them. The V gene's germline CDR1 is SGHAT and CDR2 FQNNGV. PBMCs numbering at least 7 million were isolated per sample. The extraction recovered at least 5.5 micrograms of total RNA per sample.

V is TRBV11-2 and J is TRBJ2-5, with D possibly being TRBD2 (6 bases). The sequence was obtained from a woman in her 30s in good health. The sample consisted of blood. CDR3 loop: CASSPRDLEETQYF. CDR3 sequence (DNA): TGTGCCAGCAGCCCCCGGGACTTGGAAGAGACCCAGTACTTC.